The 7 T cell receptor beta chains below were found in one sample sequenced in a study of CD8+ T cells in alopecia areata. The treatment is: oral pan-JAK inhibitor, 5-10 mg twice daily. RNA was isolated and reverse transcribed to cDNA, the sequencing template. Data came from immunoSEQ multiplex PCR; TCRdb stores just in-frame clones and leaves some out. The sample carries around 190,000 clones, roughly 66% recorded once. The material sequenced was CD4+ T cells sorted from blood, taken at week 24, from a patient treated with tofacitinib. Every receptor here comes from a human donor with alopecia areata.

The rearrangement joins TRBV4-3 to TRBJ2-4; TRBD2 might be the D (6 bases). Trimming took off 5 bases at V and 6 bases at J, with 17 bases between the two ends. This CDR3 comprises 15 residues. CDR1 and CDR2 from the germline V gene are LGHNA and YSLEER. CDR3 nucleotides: TGCGCCAGCAGCGTAACACGGGGGATTGGAAACATTCAGTACTTC. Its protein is CASSVTRGIGNIQYF.

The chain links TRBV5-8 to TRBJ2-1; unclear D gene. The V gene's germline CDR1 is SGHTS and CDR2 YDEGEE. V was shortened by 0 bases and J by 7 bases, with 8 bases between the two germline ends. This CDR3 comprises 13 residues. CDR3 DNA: TGTGCCAGCAGCTTGGGAGGTGCGAATGAGCAGTTCTTC. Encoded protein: CASSLGGANEQFF.

CDR3 sequence (DNA): TGCGCCAGCAGCCAAGGGGGACCCACTAGCACAGATACGCAGTATTTT. It translates to CASSQGGPTSTDTQYF. This chain links TRBV4-3 with TRBJ2-3, with D possibly being TRBD1 or TRBD2 (5 bases each). From germline, CDR1 is LGHNA and CDR2 YSLEER. The CDR3 consists of 16 residues. The V end was cut by 1 base, the J end by 0 bases, with 11 bases between.

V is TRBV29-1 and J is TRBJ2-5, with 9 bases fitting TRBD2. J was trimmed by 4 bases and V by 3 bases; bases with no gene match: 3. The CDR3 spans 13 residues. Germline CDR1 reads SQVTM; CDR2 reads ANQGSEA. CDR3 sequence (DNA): TGCAGCGTTGATGAACTAGCGGGAGAGACCCAGTACTTC. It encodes CSVDELAGETQYF.

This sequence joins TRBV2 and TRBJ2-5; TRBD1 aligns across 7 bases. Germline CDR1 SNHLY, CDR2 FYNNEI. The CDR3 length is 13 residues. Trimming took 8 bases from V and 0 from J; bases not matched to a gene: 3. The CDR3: CASGQENQETQYF. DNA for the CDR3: TGTGCCAGCGGACAGGAGAACCAAGAGACCCAGTACTTC.

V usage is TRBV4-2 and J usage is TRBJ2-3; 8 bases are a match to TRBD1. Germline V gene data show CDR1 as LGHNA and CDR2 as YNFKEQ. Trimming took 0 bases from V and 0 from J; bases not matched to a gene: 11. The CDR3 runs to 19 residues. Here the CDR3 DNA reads TGTGCCAGCAGCCAAGAACCGGGCAGGGGGCGGACTAGCACAGATACGCAGTATTTT. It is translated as CASSQEPGRGRTSTDTQYF.

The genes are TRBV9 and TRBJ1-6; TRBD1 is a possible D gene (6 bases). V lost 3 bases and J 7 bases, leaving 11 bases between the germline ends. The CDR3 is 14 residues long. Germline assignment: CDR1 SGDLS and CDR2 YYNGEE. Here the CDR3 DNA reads TGTGCCAGCAGCGCTAGGGGGGTGAATTCACCCCTCCACTTT. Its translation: CASSARGVNSPLHF.